Here is one T cell receptor (beta chain) with its context. No antigen is known for it. No base qualities exist here, and no much larger clone lies one base off it. Receptors were amplified or captured by PCR. Sequenced using an Illumina HiSeq 4000. High-throughput sequencing was used to profile the TCR beta-chain CDR3 region of each patient. The study's own analysis went as follows. A classifier to discriminate distant-metastatic papillary thyroid cancer patients was built from CDR3 differences across clinicopathological groups. The Shannon index was used to measure repertoire diversity, and the Morisita-Horn index was used to measure how similar tumor and blood repertoires were. TCRdb redid the processing of the public reads, applying fastp at Q25 and MiXCR, and retained in-frame beta chains. These V and J calls are TCRdb output, not the study's own analysis. For this sample there are roughly 70,000 clones; roughly a sixth appear just once. The ten largest clones represent roughly 12% of the sample.

The germline V gene (reference sequence) supplies CDR1 SGHKS and CDR2 YYEKEE. The CDR3 runs 16 residues from the cysteine to the phenylalanine. The read is trimmed to its CDR3 DNA, 48 bases read in frame from base 1. V is trimmed back by 4 bases and J by 3 bases, and the junction contains 9 bases that no gene match accounts for. This record belongs to a study of metastatic and nonmetastatic thyroid tumors (dated by TCRdb to 2020 to 2022). Study-wide context: The researchers compared repertoires between peripheral blood samples and tumor or nodule tissue samples from patients with malignant or benign thyroid disease. The study at large found these results: TCR beta diversity was reported as significantly higher in malignant tumors than in benign nodules, in both blood and tumor samples.

No treatment had been received by any patient before thyroid surgery. Using T-cell receptor beta sequencing, the researchers looked back retrospectively at clinical samples from patients, gathered between about 2011 and 2019. This receptor was obtained from a female donor with papillary thyroid cancer or a benign thyroid nodule (not recorded which). Some clones in this sample may be carry-over from other donors' samples. The chain is assembled from TRBV5-5 and TRBJ1-1; TRBD1 matches 10 bases in the middle. Specimen: blood. In nucleotides, the sequence is TGTGCCAGCAGCCCCCGGGACAGGGGCTATGACACTGAAGCTTTCTTT. Translation gives CASSPRDRGYDTEAFF.